This T cell receptor (beta chain) was identified in a study of blood T cell repertoires in COVID-19. V lost 6 bases and J 4 bases, leaving 12 bases between the germline ends. The CDR3 totals 13 residues. Germline V gene data show CDR1 as MNHEY and CDR2 as SVGAGI. Libraries were prepared by immunoSEQ multiplex PCR; TCRdb keeps only in-frame clonotypes and omits some of them. The sample carries about 140,000 clones, around 84% recorded once. The chain employs TRBV6-5 and TRBJ1-2; no clear D. Sequenced sample: peripheral blood. This TCR was recovered from a human donor in a cohort sampled during active COVID-19. CDR3 protein: CASSLVGGYGYTF. The CDR3, as DNA: TGTGCCAGCAGCCTCGTGGGAGGCTATGGCTACACCTTC.